This T cell receptor (beta chain) is from a study of T-cell memory formation after mild COVID-19. Background on the study: Largely donor-specific sequence clusters came from two donors. Broader study findings: CD4/CD8 balance characterized clones contracting day 15 to 85, and CD4+ skew characterized later expanders. SARS-CoV-2 specificity was not confirmed for second-wave clones peaking on day 37.

The V gene's germline CDR1 is SGDLS and CDR2 YYNGEE. This CDR3 has 16 residues. V was cut by 3 bases and J by 0 bases, with 12 bases left in between. This clonotype was counted only a few times. The antigen is undetermined. Constant-segment-primed 5'RACE gave TCR alpha and TCR beta cDNA libraries with sample barcodes and UMIs. One entry per CDR3 protein, called by TCRdb with MiXCR from the 5' RACE reads. The sample records some 150,000 distinct CDR3 sequences, 14% being singletons. Specimen: PBMCs or a T cell subset sorted from them (not recorded which). This receptor was obtained from an adult woman who had mild COVID-19 (a few samples of this study predate the infection). Cell type and time point are not known. The chain couples TRBV9 to TRBJ2-2, with D unclear. Here the CDR3 reads CASSALDVSNTGELFF. The CDR3 bases are TGTGCCAGCAGCGCCTTGGACGTCTCGAACACCGGGGAGCTGTTTTTT.